What follows are 10 T cell receptor beta chains derived from one specimen sequenced in a study of regulatory T cells in long-lasting Graves disease. Described time point: persistent/refractory GD, antithyroid drugs over 5 years with positive TRAb. After RNA was extracted from PBMCs, the TCR library was made from it. Building of the TCR beta libraries involved iRepertoire HTBI primers and Arm-PCR of CDR3 regions. One entry per CDR3 protein results from TCRdb running MiXCR on the multiplex PCR reads. This sample has hundreds of thousands of distinct CDR3 sequences, with around 20% found just once. The sample consisted of peripheral blood mononuclear cells (PBMCs), taken when the disease was refractory, from a patient treated with antithyroid drugs. These receptors came from a female donor with Graves disease.

This clonotype was recorded only once. This could be a read error, since a much larger clone is one nucleotide away. Since no conserved phenylalanine or tryptophan closes the CDR3, a read error is the likely cause. The genes are TRBV20-1 and TRBJ2-5; D is undetermined. The CDR3 contains 13 residues. With 6 bases removed from V and 2 bases from J, the gap between germline ends came to 13 bases. Germline values: CDR1 DFQATT, CDR2 SNEGSKA (reference sequence). CDR3 coding DNA: TGCAGTGCCACCCTGCGGTCACAAGAGACCCAGTACCTC. Translation: CSATLRSQETQYL.

The V and J genes are TRBV10-1 and TRBJ2-4; D unclear. The CDR3 sequence is 13 residues long. Germline assignment: CDR1 WNHNN and CDR2 SYGVQD (reference sequence). The V end was cut by 2 bases, the J end by 11 bases, with 13 bases between. The CDR3 sequence is CASSEVLPGVQYF. The CDR3, as DNA: TGCGCCAGCAGTGAGGTCCTCCCAGGAGTTCAGTACTTC.

In its sample, this clonotype was seen many times. The chain joins TRBV5-1 to TRBJ2-7, with 9 bases lining up with TRBD1. V gave up 4 bases and J gave up 2 bases; unmatched junction bases: 10. Germline CDR1 SGHRS, CDR2 YFSETQ. The CDR3 totals 16 residues. The CDR3, as DNA: TGCGCCAGCAGCCTCTCAAGGGGGACAGGGCCCTACGAGCAGTACTTC. Residues: CASSLSRGTGPYEQYF.

This clonotype occurred a few times. This chain links TRBV14 with TRBJ1-4; D is uncertain. CDR1 SGHDN and CDR2 FVKESK come from the germline V gene. V was trimmed by 5 bases and J by 7 bases, leaving 14 bases between them. The CDR3 loop spans 14 amino acids. CDR3 amino acids: CASSYSGYREKLFF. Written as DNA, the CDR3 is TGTGCCAGCAGCTACAGTGGATATCGTGAAAAACTGTTTTTT.

This clonotype appeared many times. The gene calls are TRBV11-2 and TRBJ1-1; unclear D gene. The CDR3 is 13 amino acids. Trimming took 6 bases from V and 1 from J, leaving 9 bases between them. Germline V gene sequence: CDR1 SGHAT, CDR2 FQNNGV. CDR3 in amino acids: CASRAAGNTEAFF. The CDR3 DNA sequence: TGTGCCAGCAGAGCCGCCGGGAACACTGAAGCTTTCTTT.

This clonotype was observed a few times. This chain links TRBV5-1 with TRBJ2-3; weak D call: TRBD2 (5 bases). Germline V lookup: CDR1 SGHRS, CDR2 YFSETQ. The CDR3 is 12 residues long. V was pared by 7 bases and J by 8 bases, with 14 bases between. The CDR3 DNA is TGCGCCAGCGGAGGACTCCCTGGTACGCAGTATTTT. Its protein product is CASGGLPGTQYF.

The V and J genes are TRBV6-1 and TRBJ1-2; a weak D match, TRBD1 (5 bases). V gave up 5 bases and J gave up 3 bases, with 19 bases separating them. Looked up from germline, CDR1 is MNHNS and CDR2 is SASEGT. The CDR3 totals 16 residues. CDR3 loop: CASSPYRTLSHYGYTF. The CDR3 DNA reads TGTGCCAGCAGTCCCTACAGGACCTTGTCGCACTATGGCTACACCTTC.

On this clonotype itself: Given a much more abundant clone one base away, this may be a read error. The chain recombines TRBV20-1 with TRBJ2-7; D may correspond to TRBD1 or TRBD2 (5 bases each). The CDR3 extends over 13 amino acids. Germline CDR1 reads DFQATT; CDR2 reads SNEGSKA (reference sequence). The CDR3: CSTTGANSYGQYF. In nucleotides, the CDR3 is TGCAGTACGACCGGGGCCAACTCCTACGGGCAGTACTTC.

This clonotype was detected ten times or more. The rearrangement joins TRBV28 to TRBJ2-1; D gene unclear. V dropped 3 bases and J dropped 8 bases, with 2 bases sitting between them. Germline V gene data show CDR1 as MDHEN and CDR2 as SYDVKM. The CDR3 has 10 amino acids. The CDR3: CASSLDEQFF. The CDR3 DNA follows: TGTGCCAGCAGTTTGGATGAGCAGTTCTTC.

The chain joins TRBV12-3 or TRBV12-4 to TRBJ1-1, with 7 bases fitting TRBD1. The ends lost 4 bases at V and 12 bases at J; junction bases unmatched: 8. The CDR3 length is 12 residues. The CDR3: CASSSTGMRSFF. In DNA, the CDR3 is TGTGCCAGCAGTTCGACAGGGATGAGATCTTTCTTT.